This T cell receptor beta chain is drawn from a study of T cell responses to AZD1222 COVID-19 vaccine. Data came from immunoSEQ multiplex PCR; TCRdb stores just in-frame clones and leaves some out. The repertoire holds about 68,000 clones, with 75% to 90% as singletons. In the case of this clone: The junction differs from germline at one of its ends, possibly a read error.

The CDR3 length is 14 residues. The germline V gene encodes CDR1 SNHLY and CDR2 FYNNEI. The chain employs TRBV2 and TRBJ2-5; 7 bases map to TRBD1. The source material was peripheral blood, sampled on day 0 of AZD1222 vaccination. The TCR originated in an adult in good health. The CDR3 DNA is TGTGCCAGCATTGAAGACAGGGTCGGAAAGACCCAGTACTTC. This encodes CASIEDRVGKTQYF.